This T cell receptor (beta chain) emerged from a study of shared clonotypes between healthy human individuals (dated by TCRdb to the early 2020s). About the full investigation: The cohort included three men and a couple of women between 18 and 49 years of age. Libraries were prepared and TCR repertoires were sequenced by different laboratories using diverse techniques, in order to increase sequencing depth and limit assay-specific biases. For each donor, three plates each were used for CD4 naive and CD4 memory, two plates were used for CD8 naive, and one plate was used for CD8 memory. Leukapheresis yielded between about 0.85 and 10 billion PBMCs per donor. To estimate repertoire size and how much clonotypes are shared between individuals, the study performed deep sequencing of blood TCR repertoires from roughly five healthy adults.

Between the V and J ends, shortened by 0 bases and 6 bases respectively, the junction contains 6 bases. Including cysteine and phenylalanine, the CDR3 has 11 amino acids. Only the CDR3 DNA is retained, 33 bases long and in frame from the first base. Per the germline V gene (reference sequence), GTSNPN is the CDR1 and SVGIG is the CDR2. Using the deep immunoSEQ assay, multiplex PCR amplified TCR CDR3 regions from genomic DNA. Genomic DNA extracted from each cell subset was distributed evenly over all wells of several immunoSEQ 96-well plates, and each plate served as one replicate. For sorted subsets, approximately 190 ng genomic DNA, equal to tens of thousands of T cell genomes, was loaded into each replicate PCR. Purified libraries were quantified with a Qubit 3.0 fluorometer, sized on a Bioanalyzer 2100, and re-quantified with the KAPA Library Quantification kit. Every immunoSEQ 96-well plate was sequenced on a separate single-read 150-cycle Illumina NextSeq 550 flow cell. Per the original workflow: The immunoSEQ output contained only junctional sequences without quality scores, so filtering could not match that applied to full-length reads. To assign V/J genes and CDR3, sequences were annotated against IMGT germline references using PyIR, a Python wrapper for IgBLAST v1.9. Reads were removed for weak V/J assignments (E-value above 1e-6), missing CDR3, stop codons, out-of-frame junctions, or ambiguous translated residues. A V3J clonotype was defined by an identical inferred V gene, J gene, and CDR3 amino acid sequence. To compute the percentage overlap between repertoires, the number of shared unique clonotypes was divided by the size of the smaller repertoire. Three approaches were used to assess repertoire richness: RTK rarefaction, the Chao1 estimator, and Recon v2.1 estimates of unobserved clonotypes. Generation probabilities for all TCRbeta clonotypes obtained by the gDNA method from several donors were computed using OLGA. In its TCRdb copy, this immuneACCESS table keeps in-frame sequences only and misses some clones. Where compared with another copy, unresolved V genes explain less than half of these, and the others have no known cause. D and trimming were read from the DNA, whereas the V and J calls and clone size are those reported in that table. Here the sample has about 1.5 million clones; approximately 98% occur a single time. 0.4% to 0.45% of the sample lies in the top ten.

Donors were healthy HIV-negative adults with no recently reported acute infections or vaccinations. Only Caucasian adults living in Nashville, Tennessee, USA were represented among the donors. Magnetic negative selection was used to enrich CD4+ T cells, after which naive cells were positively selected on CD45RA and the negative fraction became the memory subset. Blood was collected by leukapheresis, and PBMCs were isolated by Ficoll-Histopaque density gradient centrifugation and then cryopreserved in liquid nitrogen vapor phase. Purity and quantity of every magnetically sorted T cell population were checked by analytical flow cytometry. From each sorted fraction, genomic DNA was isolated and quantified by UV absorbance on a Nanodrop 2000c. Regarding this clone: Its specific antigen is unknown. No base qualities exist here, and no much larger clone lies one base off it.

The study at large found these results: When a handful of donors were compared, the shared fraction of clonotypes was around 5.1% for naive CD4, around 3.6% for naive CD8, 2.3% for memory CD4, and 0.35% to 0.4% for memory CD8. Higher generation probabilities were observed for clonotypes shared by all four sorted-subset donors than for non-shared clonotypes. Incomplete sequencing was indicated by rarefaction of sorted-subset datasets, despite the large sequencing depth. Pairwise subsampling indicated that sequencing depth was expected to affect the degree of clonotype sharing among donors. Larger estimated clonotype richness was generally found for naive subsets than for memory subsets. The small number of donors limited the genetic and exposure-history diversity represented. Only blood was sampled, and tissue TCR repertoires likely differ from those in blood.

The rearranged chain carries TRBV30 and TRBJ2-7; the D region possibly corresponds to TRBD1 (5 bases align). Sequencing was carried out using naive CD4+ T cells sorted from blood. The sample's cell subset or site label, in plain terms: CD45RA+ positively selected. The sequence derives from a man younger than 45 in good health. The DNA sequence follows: TGTGCCTGGAGTGTACAGGTCGAGCAGTACTTC. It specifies CAWSVQVEQYF.